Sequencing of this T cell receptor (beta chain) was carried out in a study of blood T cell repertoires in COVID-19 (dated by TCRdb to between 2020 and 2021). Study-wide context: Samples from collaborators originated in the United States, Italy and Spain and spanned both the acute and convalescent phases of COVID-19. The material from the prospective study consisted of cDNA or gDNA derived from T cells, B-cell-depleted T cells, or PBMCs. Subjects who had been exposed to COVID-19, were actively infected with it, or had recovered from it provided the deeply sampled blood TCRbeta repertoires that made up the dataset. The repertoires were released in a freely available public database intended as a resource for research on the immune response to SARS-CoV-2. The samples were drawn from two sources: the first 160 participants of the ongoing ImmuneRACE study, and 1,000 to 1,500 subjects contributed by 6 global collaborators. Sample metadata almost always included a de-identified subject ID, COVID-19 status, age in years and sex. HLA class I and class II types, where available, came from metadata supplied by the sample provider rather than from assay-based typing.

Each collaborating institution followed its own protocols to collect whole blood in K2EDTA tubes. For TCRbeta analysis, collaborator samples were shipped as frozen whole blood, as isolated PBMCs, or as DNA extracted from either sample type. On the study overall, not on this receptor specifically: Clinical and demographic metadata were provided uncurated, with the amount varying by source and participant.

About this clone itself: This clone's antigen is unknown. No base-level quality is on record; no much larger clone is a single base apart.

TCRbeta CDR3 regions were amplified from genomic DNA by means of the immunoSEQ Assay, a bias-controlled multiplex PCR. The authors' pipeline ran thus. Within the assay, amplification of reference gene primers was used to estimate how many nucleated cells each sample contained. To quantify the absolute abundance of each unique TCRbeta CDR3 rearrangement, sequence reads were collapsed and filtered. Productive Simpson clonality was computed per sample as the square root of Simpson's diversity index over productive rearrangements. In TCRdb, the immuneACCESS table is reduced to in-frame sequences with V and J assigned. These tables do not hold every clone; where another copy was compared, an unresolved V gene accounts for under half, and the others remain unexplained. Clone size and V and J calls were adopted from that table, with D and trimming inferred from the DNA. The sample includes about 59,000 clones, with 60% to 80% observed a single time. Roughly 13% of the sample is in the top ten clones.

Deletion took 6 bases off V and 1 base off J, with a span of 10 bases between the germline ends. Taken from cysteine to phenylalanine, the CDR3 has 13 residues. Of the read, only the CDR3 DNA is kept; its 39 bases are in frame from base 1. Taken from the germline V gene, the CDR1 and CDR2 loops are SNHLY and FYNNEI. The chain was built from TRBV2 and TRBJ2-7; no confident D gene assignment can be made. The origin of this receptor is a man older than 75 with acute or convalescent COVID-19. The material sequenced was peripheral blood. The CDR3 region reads CASRVDFSYEQYF. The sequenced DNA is TGTGCCAGCAGGGTAGACTTTTCCTACGAGCAGTACTTC.